Below are 27 T cell receptor beta chains sequenced from a single sample in a study of blood T cells in healthy people across ages. A J-beta primer mix and a sample-barcoded 5' primer were used in a second PCR of about 6 to 12 cycles. Via MiXCR, TCRdb re-called the 5' RACE reads, giving one row per CDR3 protein. The sample has 1.5 million or so distinct CDR3 sequences, about 40% seen once; the top ten hold around 8%. The sample consisted of blood. All receptors derive from a woman between 18 and 29 years old in good health.

A few counts support this clonotype. The chain is built from TRBV27 and TRBJ2-1, with TRBD2 identical over 8 bases. This CDR3 has 14 amino acids. Per germline, CDR1 MNHEY and CDR2 SMNVEV (reference sequence). V lost 3 bases, J lost 6 bases, and 4 bases stayed unmatched. In nucleotides, the CDR3 is TGTGCCAGCAGTTTCCTCGGGACTAGCAATGAGCAGTTCTTC. Its translation is CASSFLGTSNEQFF.

The chain joins TRBV4-1 to TRBJ1-5, with D maybe TRBD1 (6 bases). Germline V gene data show CDR1 as MGHRA and CDR2 as YSYEKL. The CDR3 runs to 15 residues. Between the trimmed V and J ends, which lost 3 bases and 6 bases, there was a span of 15 bases. The DNA of the CDR3 is TGCGCCAGCAGCCATGCCCAGGGGCCTAGTCAGCCCCAGCATTTT. Its protein is CASSHAQGPSQPQHF.

The genes are TRBV20-1 and TRBJ2-3; 12 bases line up with TRBD2. Germline V gene data show CDR1 as DFQATT and CDR2 as SNEGSKA (reference sequence). The CDR3 extends over 16 amino acids. The junction had 8 bases not matched to a gene; V was cut back by 3 bases and J by 4 bases. Written as DNA, the CDR3 is TGCAGTGCTAGGACTAGCGGGGGAGGGGGGGCAGATACGCAGTATTTT. Protein sequence: CSARTSGGGGADTQYF.

The chain uses TRBV20-1 and TRBJ2-6; 11 nucleotides agree with TRBD1. The V gene end was trimmed by 5 bases and the J gene end by 2 bases; junction bases not matched to a gene: 5. There are 16 residues in the CDR3. Germline V lookup: CDR1 DFQATT, CDR2 SNEGSKA (reference sequence). As DNA, the CDR3 is TGCAGTGCTGGGGACAGGGGGATCCCTGGGGCCAACGTCCTGACTTTC. Translated: CSAGDRGIPGANVLTF.

This clonotype was observed a few times. The chain joins TRBV20-1 to TRBJ2-7; 7 bases line up with TRBD2. J lost 0 bases, V lost 6 bases, and 5 bases had no gene match. The CDR3 is 13 amino acids. Germline CDR1 and CDR2: DFQATT and SNEGSKA (reference sequence). The CDR3: CSATAGVSYEQYF. For the CDR3, the DNA is TGCAGTGCCACCGCGGGGGTCTCCTACGAGCAGTACTTC.

This clonotype appeared a few times. J is TRBJ2-1 and V is TRBV6-1; TRBD2 matches at 7 bases. This CDR3 is built from 12 residues. V lost 6 bases and J lost 10; bases outside the gene matches: 6. Germline V gives CDR1 MNHNS, CDR2 SASEGT. The CDR3: CASRTSLAEQFF. CDR3 DNA: TGTGCCAGCAGAACCTCACTAGCGGAGCAGTTCTTC.

A few counts support this clonotype. The rearrangement links TRBV20-1 to TRBJ2-5, with TRBD2 identical over 9 bases. Germline V gene lookup returns CDR1 DFQATT and CDR2 SNEGSKA (reference sequence). V gave up 6 bases and J gave up 5 bases; unmatched junction bases: 16. This CDR3 contains 16 residues. CDR3 sequence (DNA): TGCAGTGCAAACCGCGGGGGTAGCGGGAGCGGTGAGACCCAGTACTTC. The encoded protein is CSANRGGSGSGETQYF.

This clonotype was observed a handful of times. The chain uses TRBV14 and TRBJ1-1, with D possibly TRBD1 on 5 matching bases. Trimming removed 0 bases from V and 2 bases from J, with 10 bases in between. Germline lookup yields CDR1 SGHDN and CDR2 FVKESK. The CDR3 is made up of 15 amino acids. The CDR3 reads CASSQEGLPNTEAFF. DNA for the CDR3: TGTGCCAGCAGCCAAGAGGGACTCCCAAACACTGAAGCTTTCTTT. The whole variable domain, filled in from reference TRBV14 and TRBJ1-1, reads EAGVTQFPSHSVIEKGQTVTLRCDPISGHDNLYWYRRVMGKEIKFLLHFVKESKQDESGMPNNRFLAERTGGTYSTLKVQPAELEDSGVYFCASSQEGLPNTEAFFGQGTRLTVV.

This clonotype was recorded a few times. The V call is TRBV3-1, the J call TRBJ2-2; D is ambiguous. V gave up 5 bases and J gave up 5 bases, with 9 bases separating them. Germline loops: CDR1 LGHDT, CDR2 YNNKEL (reference sequence). CDR3 length equals 13 residues. The DNA of the CDR3 is TGTGCCAGCAGCGACCTCGGGACCGGGGAGCTGTTTTTT. This encodes CASSDLGTGELFF.

The chain joins TRBV5-1 to TRBJ2-7; possibly TRBD1 for D (5 bases). From germline, CDR1 is SGHRS and CDR2 YFSETQ. This CDR3 region has 16 residues. Between the trimmed V and J ends, which lost 3 bases and 4 bases, there was a span of 20 bases. The CDR3 reads CASSYADTDRGYEQYF. The DNA of the CDR3 is TGCGCCAGCAGCTACGCCGACACAGACAGAGGTTACGAGCAGTACTTC.

This clonotype occurred a few times. The chain has TRBV20-1 and TRBJ2-6, with a tentative D call TRBD1 (6 bases). V gave up 6 bases and J gave up 0 bases, with 15 bases separating them. Per germline, CDR1 DFQATT and CDR2 SNEGSKA (reference sequence). The CDR3 is 16 residues long. DNA of the CDR3: TGCAGTGCGTGGACAGATACACGCTCTGGGGCCAACGTCCTGACTTTC. Translation gives CSAWTDTRSGANVLTF.

This sequence joins TRBV15 and TRBJ1-4, with D possibly matching TRBD1 (6 bases). The CDR3 contains 14 residues. The ends were cut back, 3 bases at V and 5 bases at J, with 10 bases in the middle. Per germline, CDR1 LNHNV and CDR2 YYDKDF (reference sequence). This CDR3 is CATSSLGTNEKLFF. For the CDR3, the DNA is TGTGCCACCAGCAGCCTAGGGACAAATGAAAAACTGTTTTTT.

The CDR3 nucleotides read TGTGCCAGCAGCCAAAGCGGGGGGGGTCACAATGAGCAGTTCTTC. This translates into CASSQSGGGHNEQFF. V usage is TRBV4-2 and J usage is TRBJ2-1; 10 nucleotides match TRBD2. V gave up 2 bases and J gave up 5 bases; unmatched junction bases: 3. Germline assignment: CDR1 LGHNA and CDR2 YNFKEQ. The CDR3 contains 15 residues.

This chain links TRBV15 with TRBJ1-4; D ambiguous. The germline CDR1 and CDR2 sequences are LNHNV and YYDKDF (reference sequence). Deletions cut 6 bases from V and 8 bases from J, with 16 bases between. This CDR3 has 14 amino acids. The CDR3 DNA reads TGTGCCACCAGTGTTGCGTCCAACGAGGAAAAACTGTTTTTT. Translating it yields CATSVASNEEKLFF.

The chain carries TRBV7-3 and TRBJ2-1; D might be TRBD1 (5 bases). The DNA end lines up better with TRBJ2-7; the J call may be wrong. Per germline, CDR1 SGHTA and CDR2 FQGTGA. The CDR3 length is 11 residues. The CDR3 reads CASRLDNEQYF. CDR3 DNA: TGTGCCAGCAGGTTGGACAATGAGCAGTACTTC.

The chain is built from TRBV28 and TRBJ1-3; maybe TRBD1 (6 bases). Germline lookup yields CDR1 MDHEN and CDR2 SYDVKM. Trimming took off 3 bases at V and 2 bases at J, with 20 bases between the two ends. This CDR3 has 18 residues. CDR3 residues: CASSFVRGGGTPGNTIYF. Here the CDR3 DNA reads TGTGCCAGCAGTTTCGTTCGGGGGGGCGGTACCCCTGGAAACACCATATATTTT.

This clonotype was detected a few times. The chain couples TRBV28 to TRBJ2-1, with D hard to call. Trimming took off 8 bases at V and 8 bases at J, with 13 bases between the two ends. This CDR3 comprises 12 residues. Germline values: CDR1 MDHEN, CDR2 SYDVKM. The DNA of the CDR3 is TGTGCCAGCGGTGCGTTAGGGTATGAGCAGTTCTTC. Translating gives CASGALGYEQFF.

The chain recombines TRBV29-1 with TRBJ1-1; D gene unclear. This CDR3 comprises 19 residues. Trimming took 8 bases from V and 5 from J, leaving 36 bases between them. The germline V gene encodes CDR1 SQVTM and CDR2 ANQGSEA. The DNA of the CDR3 is TGCAGCCTCAGAAGGTTTAGTGCGGTACTGGTTTGTAGATTTACTGAAGCTTTCTTT. Translated, it gives CSLRRFSAVLVCRFTEAFF. The whole variable domain, remainder taken from reference TRBV29-1 and TRBJ1-1, is SAVISQKPSRDICQRGTSLTIQCQVDSQVTMMFWYRQQPGQSLTLIATANQGSEATYESGFVIDKFPISRPNLTFSTLTVSNMSPEDSSIYLCSLRRFSAVLVCRFTEAFFGQGTRLTVV.

V is TRBV27 and J is TRBJ2-3, with 14 bases lining up with TRBD2. The V gene end was trimmed by 0 bases and the J gene end by 5 bases; junction bases not matched to a gene: 4. The germline V gene has CDR1 MNHEY and CDR2 SMNVEV (reference sequence). The CDR3 is made up of 17 amino acids. CDR3 region: CASSLSEGLAGEDTQYF. The CDR3 DNA follows: TGTGCCAGCAGTTTATCGGAGGGACTAGCGGGAGAAGATACGCAGTATTTT.

A remark on this clonotype: Mismatch with germline at one junction end may stem from a read error. V and J are TRBV5-1 and TRBJ2-5, with 14 bases that match TRBD2. Per the germline V gene, CDR1 is SGHRS and CDR2 is YFSETQ. The CDR3 loop spans 15 amino acids. For the CDR3, the DNA is TGCGCCAGCAGCGAGACTAGCGGGAGGGCCTACGAGCAGTGCTTC. It specifies CASSETSGRAYEQCF.

Regarding this clonotype: A single base separates this from a much larger clone, so it may be a read error. The chain uses TRBV12-3 or TRBV12-4 and TRBJ2-1; no firm D call. Trimming left V 3 bases short and J 13 bases short, with 19 bases between. There are 14 residues in the CDR3. CDR3 sequence reads: CASSFGPVQETQFF. CDR3 DNA sequence: TGTGCCAGCAGTTTCGGACCCGTACAAGAGACCCAGTTCTTC.

This clonotype was counted many times. The chain links TRBV29-1 to TRBJ2-3; D is uncertain. CDR1 and CDR2 (germline): SQVTM, ANQGSEA. This CDR3 contains 13 residues. With 6 bases removed from V and 2 bases from J, the gap between germline ends came to 12 bases. Here the CDR3 DNA reads TGCAGCGTAACACCTCAACTCACAGATACGCAGTATTTT. This codes for CSVTPQLTDTQYF.

This chain connects TRBV29-1 to TRBJ2-4, with unresolved D. The tail of the sequence fits TRBJ2-7 better, so the J call may be wrong. This CDR3 is built from 14 residues. In germline, CDR1 is SQVTM, CDR2 ANQGSEA. CDR3 sequence reads: CSVVRRFDSYEQYF. The CDR3 DNA is TGCAGCGTTGTGAGACGGTTCGACTCCTACGAGCAGTACTTC.

This clonotype was detected only a few times. The V call is TRBV5-1, the J call TRBJ2-7; D remains unclear. The CDR3 loop spans 15 amino acids. V was trimmed by 0 bases and J by 6 bases, leaving 16 bases between them. The germline gives CDR1 SGHRS, CDR2 YFSETQ. CDR3 protein: CASSLVPAGKGEQYF. The CDR3, as DNA: TGCGCCAGCAGCTTGGTGCCGGCAGGTAAGGGCGAGCAGTACTTC.

The rearrangement links TRBV6-5 to TRBJ2-5, with TRBD2 identical over 9 bases. The CDR3 covers 11 residues. J was trimmed by 5 bases and V by 11 bases; bases with no gene match: 3. From germline, CDR1 is MNHEY and CDR2 SVGAGI. The CDR3 loop is CAPLAGETQYF. CDR3 in DNA: TGTGCCCCACTAGCGGGTGAGACCCAGTACTTC.

V gene TRBV12-3 or TRBV12-4 combines with J gene TRBJ2-7; D remains ambiguous. The CDR3 has 13 residues. Trimming stripped 2 bases from V and 6 bases from J, with 11 bases between. CDR3 sequence reads: CASSLRVVGEQYF. The DNA for the CDR3 is TGTGCCAGCAGTTTAAGGGTGGTGGGCGAGCAGTACTTC.

As DNA, the CDR3 is TGTGCCAGCAGCGTTAGACTAGCGGGGGGAGCTGAGCAGTACTTC. Its protein is CASSVRLAGGAEQYF. This chain connects TRBV9 to TRBJ2-7; TRBD2 matches 13 bases. CDR1 and CDR2 from the germline V gene are SGDLS and YYNGEE. V shed 2 bases and J 7 bases; nucleotides not matched to a gene: 6. This CDR3 is built from 15 residues.